These 12 T cell receptor beta chains share one sample of origin, sequenced in a study of glioma-infiltrating T cells. TCR alpha and beta CDR3 regions were amplified from RNA using iRepertoire nested multiplex PCR. MiXCR, applied by TCRdb to the multiplex PCR reads, yields one record per CDR3 protein. This table holds around 130,000 distinct CDR3 sequences, roughly a quarter found once. Material: glioma tissue, nonneoplastic brain tissue, or PBMCs (not recorded which). These receptors were obtained from a human donor with low-grade glioma or glioblastoma, undergoing nonglioma brain surgery, or in good health (not recorded which).

Written as DNA, the CDR3 is TGTGCCAGCAGTCCCCGAGTGGGACGTCGGAGTCCGCAAGAGACCCAGTACTTC. It codes for CASSPRVGRRSPQETQYF. The chain links TRBV6-1 to TRBJ2-5; D possibly matches TRBD1 or TRBD2 (5 bases each). The CDR3 extends over 18 amino acids. Deletions cut 5 bases from V and 2 bases from J, with 24 bases between. Germline assignment: CDR1 MNHNS and CDR2 SASEGT.

As for this clonotype: A clone one base away is much larger, so this may be a read error. The chain combines TRBV6-6 with TRBJ2-5; D gene ambiguous. Germline V gene data show CDR1 as MNHNY and CDR2 as SVGAGI (reference sequence). The CDR3 runs to 14 residues. The CDR3 is CASCIGGSQGTQYF. CDR3 nucleotides: TGTGCCAGCTGCATTGGCGGCTCCCAAGGGACCCAGTACTTC.

This clonotype was seen at least ten times. As DNA, the CDR3 is TGTGCCAGCAGTTTATACGGCTTGGCGGGGGCTTACTACAATGAGCAGTTCTTC. As protein: CASSLYGLAGAYYNEQFF. The rearrangement joins TRBV27 to TRBJ2-1; tentative D call: TRBD2 (7 bases). Per germline, CDR1 MNHEY and CDR2 SMNVEV (reference sequence). The CDR3 length is 18 residues. V was clipped by 1 base and J by 3 bases, with 19 bases between them.

The rearrangement joins TRBV7-2 to TRBJ2-3; the match to TRBD2 covers 11 bases. CDR1 SGHTA and CDR2 FQGNSA come from the germline V gene. V was clipped by 5 bases and J by 0 bases; unmatched bases: 10. This CDR3 spans 18 amino acids. The chain's CDR3 is CASSQRGSGGGSTDTQYF. As DNA, the CDR3 is TGTGCCAGCAGCCAACGGGGTAGCGGGGGGGGAAGCACAGATACGCAGTATTTT.

V usage is TRBV19 and J usage is TRBJ2-3, with D perhaps matching TRBD1 (6 bases). Trimming removed 5 bases at V and 3 bases at J, with 9 bases between. Germline V lookup: CDR1 LNHDA, CDR2 SQIVND (reference sequence). There are 13 residues in the CDR3. CDR3 amino acids: CASSPQGTDTQYF. The DNA of the CDR3 is TGTGCCAGTAGTCCACAGGGTACAGATACGCAGTATTTT.

This clonotype has at least ten counts. V and J are TRBV6-1 and TRBJ2-7; 7 positions agree with TRBD1. V dropped 5 bases and J dropped 4; count of bases not matched to a gene: 5. This CDR3 comprises 13 residues. The germline CDR1 and CDR2 sequences are MNHNS and SASEGT. Written as DNA, the CDR3 is TGTGCCAGCAGTTCCACAGGGGTGTACGAGCAGTACGTC. Translating gives CASSSTGVYEQYV.

This clonotype showed up just a few times. This rearrangement joins TRBV29-1 to TRBJ2-7; 7 bases match TRBD1. Germline lookup yields CDR1 SQVTM and CDR2 ANQGSEA. Trimming took 3 bases from V and 2 from J; bases not matched to a gene: 7. The CDR3 is 14 amino acids. As DNA, the CDR3 is TGCAGCGTTGAGATACAGGGGAGCCCCTACGAGCAGTACGTC. Translation gives CSVEIQGSPYEQYV.

This clonotype was recorded a few times. This chain uses TRBV5-6 with TRBJ2-3; D uncertain. The CDR3 consists of 13 residues. In germline, CDR1 is SGHDT, CDR2 YYEEEE. Trimming removed 5 bases from V and 4 bases from J, with 11 bases in between. The CDR3 DNA reads as TGTGCCAGCAGGACCTCTCGGCCAGATACGCAGTATTTT. It codes for CASRTSRPDTQYF.

This clonotype was detected many times. The chain has TRBV6-1 and TRBJ1-3; weak D call: TRBD1 (6 bases). The CDR3 totals 14 residues. CDR1 is MNHNS, CDR2 SASEGT, per germline. Trimming left V 3 bases short and J 2 bases short, with 8 bases between. The CDR3 loop reads CASSEDRAGNTIYF. CDR3 nucleotide sequence: TGTGCCAGCAGTGAGGACAGAGCTGGAAACACCATATATTTT.

This clonotype has ten or more counts. The chain is built from TRBV27 and TRBJ1-2; 7 nucleotides align to TRBD1. Germline V CDR1 and CDR2: MNHEY, SMNVEV (reference sequence). The CDR3 is made up of 13 amino acids. V was clipped by 4 bases and J by 5 bases; unmatched bases: 4. This CDR3 is CASSSRGWYGYTF. CDR3 in DNA: TGTGCCAGCAGTTCCAGGGGGTGGTATGGCTACACCTTC.

This clonotype was detected only a few times. V is TRBV6-1 and J is TRBJ1-2; D remains ambiguous. Germline loops: CDR1 MNHNS, CDR2 SASEGT. CDR3 length: 14 amino acids. With 6 bases removed from V and 4 bases from J, the gap between germline ends came to 15 bases. CDR3 sequence: CASRPMQVGYGYTF. The CDR3 nucleotides read TGTGCCAGCAGACCGATGCAGGTCGGCTATGGCTACACCTTC.

This clonotype appeared a few times. The rearrangement uses TRBV6-1 and TRBJ1-5; the match to TRBD1 covers 7 bases. V trimming: 6 bases; J trimming: 0 bases; junction bases outside the gene matches: 8. Germline CDR1 is MNHNS and CDR2 is SASEGT. The CDR3 has 16 amino acids. Here the CDR3 reads CASRLTGLYSNQPQHF. The DNA for the CDR3 is TGTGCCAGCAGATTGACAGGGCTTTATAGCAATCAGCCCCAGCATTTT.